The TCR beta chain under discussion was sequenced for a study of PD-1 blockade in classical Hodgkin lymphoma. The study's findings and limits: Newly diagnosed patients were reported to exhibit reduced baseline TCR diversity relative to healthy donors. With CD4+ cells, TCR diversity rose significantly by C4D1, but not with CD8+ cells. Newly diagnosed and completely responding patients shared comparable baseline diversity.

Method: immunoSEQ multiplex PCR; TCRdb's copy keeps in-frame clones and lacks some. Counted here are under 15,000 clones, 65% to 85% occurring once; the ten biggest clones make up approximately 1.4%. Every one of the patients relapsed after autologous stem cell transplantation (brentuximab vedotin exposure was variable). Starting with thawed PBMCs, CD4+ T cells were purified by magnetic negative selection. Details on this clone: Its specificity is unknown.

With 3 bases clipped from V and 4 bases from J, the junction kept 2 bases outside the gene matches. Germline V gene sequence: CDR1 LGHNA, CDR2 YSLEER. The CDR3 contains 14 residues. The material was CD4+ T cells from blood, obtained at baseline. The TCR comes from a human donor with classical Hodgkin lymphoma. The chain couples TRBV4-3 to TRBJ2-7, with 11 bases lining up with TRBD1. CDR3 residues: CASSQWDRGYEQYF. The CDR3 DNA follows: TGCGCCAGCAGCCAGTGGGACAGGGGGTACGAGCAGTACTTC.